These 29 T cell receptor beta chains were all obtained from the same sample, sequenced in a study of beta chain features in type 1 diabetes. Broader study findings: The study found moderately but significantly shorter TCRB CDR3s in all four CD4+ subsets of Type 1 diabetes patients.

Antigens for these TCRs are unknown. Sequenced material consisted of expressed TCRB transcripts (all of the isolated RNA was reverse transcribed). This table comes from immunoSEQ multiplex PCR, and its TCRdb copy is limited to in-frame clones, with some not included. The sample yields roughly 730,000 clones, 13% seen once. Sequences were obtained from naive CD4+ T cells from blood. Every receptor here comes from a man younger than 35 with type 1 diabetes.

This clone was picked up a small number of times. The DNA for the CDR3 is TGTGCCTGGAGTCGCGGGGTAGGAACCTACGAGCAGTACTTC. It codes for CAWSRGVGTYEQYF. The V call is TRBV30, the J call TRBJ2-7; possibly TRBD2 for D (6 bases). With 2 bases removed from V and 2 bases from J, the gap between germline ends came to 13 bases. The length of the CDR3 is 14 residues. Germline assignment: CDR1 GTSNPN and CDR2 SVGIG (reference sequence).

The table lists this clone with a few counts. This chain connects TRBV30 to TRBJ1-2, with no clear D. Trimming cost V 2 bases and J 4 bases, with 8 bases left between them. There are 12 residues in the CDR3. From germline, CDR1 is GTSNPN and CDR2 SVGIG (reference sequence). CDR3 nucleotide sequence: TGTGCCTGGAGTTCATCTGCCTATGGCTACACCTTC. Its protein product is CAWSSSAYGYTF.

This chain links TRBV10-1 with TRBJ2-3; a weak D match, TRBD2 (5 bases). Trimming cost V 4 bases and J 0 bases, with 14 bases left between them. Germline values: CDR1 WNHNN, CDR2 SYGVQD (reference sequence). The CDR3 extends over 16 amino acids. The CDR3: CASSGLASTSTDTQYF. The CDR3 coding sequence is TGCGCCAGCAGTGGTTTAGCGTCGACTAGCACAGATACGCAGTATTTT.

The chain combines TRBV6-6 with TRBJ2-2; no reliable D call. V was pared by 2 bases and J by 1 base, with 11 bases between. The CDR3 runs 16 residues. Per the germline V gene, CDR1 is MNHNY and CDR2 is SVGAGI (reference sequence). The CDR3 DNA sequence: TGTGCCAGCAGTTACCCGGACCGGAGGAACACCGGGGAGCTGTTTTTT. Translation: CASSYPDRRNTGELFF.

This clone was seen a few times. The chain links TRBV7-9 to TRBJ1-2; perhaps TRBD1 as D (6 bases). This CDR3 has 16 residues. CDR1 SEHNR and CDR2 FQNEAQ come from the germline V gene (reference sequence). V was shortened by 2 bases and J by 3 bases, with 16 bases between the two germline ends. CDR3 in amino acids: CASSLRTPGDYYGYTF. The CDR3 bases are TGTGCCAGCAGCTTAAGGACCCCAGGGGATTACTATGGCTACACCTTC. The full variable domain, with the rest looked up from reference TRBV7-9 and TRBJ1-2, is DTGVSQNPRHKITKRGQNVTFRCDPISEHNRLYWYRQTLGQGPEFLTYFQNEAQLEKSRLLSDRFSAERPKGSFSTLEIQRTEQGDSAMYLCASSLRTPGDYYGYTFGSGTRLTVV.

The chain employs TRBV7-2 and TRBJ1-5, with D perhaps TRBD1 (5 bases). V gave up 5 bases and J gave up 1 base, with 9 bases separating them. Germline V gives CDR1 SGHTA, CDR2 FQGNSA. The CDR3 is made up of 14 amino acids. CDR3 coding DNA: TGTGCCAGCAGCCCCTGGGACAGCAATCAGCCCCAGCATTTT. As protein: CASSPWDSNQPQHF.

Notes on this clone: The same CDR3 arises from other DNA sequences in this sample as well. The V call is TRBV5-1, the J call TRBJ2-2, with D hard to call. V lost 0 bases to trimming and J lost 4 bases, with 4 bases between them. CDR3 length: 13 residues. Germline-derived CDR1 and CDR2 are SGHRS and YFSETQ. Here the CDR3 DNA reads TGCGCCAGCAGCTTGGGAGCCACCGGGGAGCTGTTTTTT. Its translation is CASSLGATGELFF. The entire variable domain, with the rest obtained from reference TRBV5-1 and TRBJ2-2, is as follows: KAGVTQTPRYLIKTRGQQVTLSCSPISGHRSVSWYQQTPGQGLQFLFEYFSETQRNKGNFPGRFSGRQFSNSRSEMNVSTLELGDSALYLCASSLGATGELFFGEGSRLTVL.

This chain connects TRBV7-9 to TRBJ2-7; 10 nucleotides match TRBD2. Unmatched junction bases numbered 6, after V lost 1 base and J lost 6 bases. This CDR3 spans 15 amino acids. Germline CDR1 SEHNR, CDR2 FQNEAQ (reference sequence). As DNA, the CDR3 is TGTGCCAGCAGCTTAGAGGCTAGCGGGGGAGGCGAGCAGTACTTC. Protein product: CASSLEASGGGEQYF.

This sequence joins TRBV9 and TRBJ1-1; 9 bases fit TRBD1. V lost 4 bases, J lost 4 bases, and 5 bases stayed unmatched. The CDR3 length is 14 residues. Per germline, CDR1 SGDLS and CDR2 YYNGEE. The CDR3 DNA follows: TGTGCCAGCAGCTTGGACAGGGGAAGCACTGAAGCTTTCTTT. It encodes CASSLDRGSTEAFF.

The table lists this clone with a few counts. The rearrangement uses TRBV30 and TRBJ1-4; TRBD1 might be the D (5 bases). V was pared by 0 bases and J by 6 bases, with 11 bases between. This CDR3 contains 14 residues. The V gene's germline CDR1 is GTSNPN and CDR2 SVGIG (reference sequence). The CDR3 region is CAWSVGRGDEKLFF. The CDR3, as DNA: TGTGCCTGGAGTGTCGGTCGAGGGGATGAAAAACTGTTTTTT.

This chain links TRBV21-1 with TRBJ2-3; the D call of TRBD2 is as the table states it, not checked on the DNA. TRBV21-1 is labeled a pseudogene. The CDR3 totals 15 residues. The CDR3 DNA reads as TGTGCCAGCAGCCCCGGGGAGGGGCGCCCAGATACGCAGTATTTT. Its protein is CASSPGEGRPDTQYF.

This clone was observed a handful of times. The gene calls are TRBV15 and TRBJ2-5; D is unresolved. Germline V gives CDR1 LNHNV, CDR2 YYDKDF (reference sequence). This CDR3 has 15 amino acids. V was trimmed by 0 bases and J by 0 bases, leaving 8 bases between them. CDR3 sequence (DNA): TGTGCCACCAGCAGAGACCGGGCGAACCAAGAGACCCAGTACTTC. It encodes CATSRDRANQETQYF.

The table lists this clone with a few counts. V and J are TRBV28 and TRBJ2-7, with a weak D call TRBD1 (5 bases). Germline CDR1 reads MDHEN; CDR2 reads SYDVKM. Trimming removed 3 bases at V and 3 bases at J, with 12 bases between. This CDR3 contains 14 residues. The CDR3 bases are TGTGCCAGCAGTTTGATTCAGGGTCACTACGAGCAGTACTTC. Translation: CASSLIQGHYEQYF.

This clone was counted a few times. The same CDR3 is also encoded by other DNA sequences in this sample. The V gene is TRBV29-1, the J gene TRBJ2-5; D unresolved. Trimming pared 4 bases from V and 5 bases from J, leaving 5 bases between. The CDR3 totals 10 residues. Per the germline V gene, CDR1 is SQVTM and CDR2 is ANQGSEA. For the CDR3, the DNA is TGCAGCGTTGGCGGTGAGACCCAGTACTTC. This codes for CSVGGETQYF.

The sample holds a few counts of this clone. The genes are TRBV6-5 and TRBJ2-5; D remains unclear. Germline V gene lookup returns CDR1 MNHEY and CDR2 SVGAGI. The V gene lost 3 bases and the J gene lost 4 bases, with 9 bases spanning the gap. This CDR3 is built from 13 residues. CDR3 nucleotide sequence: TGTGCCAGCAGTTATACCTCCCGAGAGACCCAGTACTTC. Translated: CASSYTSRETQYF.

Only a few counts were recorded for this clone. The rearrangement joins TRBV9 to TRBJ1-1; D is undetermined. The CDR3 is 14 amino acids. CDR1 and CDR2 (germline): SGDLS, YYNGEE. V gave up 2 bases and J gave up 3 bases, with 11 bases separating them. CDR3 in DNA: TGTGCCAGCAGCGTGGCGGGCCGCGACACTGAAGCTTTCTTT. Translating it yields CASSVAGRDTEAFF.

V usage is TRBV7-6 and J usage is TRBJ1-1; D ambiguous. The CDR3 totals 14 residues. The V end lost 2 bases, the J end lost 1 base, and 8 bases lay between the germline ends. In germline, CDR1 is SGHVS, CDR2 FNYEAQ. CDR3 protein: CASSLSLGNTEAFF. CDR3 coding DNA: TGTGCCAGCAGCTTAAGTCTTGGGAACACTGAAGCTTTCTTT.

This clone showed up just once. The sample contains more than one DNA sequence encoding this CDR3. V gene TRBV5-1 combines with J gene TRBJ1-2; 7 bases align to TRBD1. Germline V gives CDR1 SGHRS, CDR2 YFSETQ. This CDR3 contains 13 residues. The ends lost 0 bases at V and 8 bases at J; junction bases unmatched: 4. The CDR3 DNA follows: TGCGCCAGCAGCTTGGGACAGGGCGACGGCTACACCTTC. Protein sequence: CASSLGQGDGYTF.

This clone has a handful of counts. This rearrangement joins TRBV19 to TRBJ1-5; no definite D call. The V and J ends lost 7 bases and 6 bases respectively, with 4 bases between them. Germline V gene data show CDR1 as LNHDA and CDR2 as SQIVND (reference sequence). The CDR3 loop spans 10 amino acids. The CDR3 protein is CASIFQPQHF. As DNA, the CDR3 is TGTGCCAGTATTTTTCAGCCCCAGCATTTT.

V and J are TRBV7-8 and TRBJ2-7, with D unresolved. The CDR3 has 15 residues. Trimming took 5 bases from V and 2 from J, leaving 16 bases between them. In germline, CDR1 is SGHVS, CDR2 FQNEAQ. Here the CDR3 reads CASSALAQWTYEQYF. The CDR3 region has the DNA TGTGCCAGCAGCGCCCTGGCACAGTGGACCTACGAGCAGTACTTC.

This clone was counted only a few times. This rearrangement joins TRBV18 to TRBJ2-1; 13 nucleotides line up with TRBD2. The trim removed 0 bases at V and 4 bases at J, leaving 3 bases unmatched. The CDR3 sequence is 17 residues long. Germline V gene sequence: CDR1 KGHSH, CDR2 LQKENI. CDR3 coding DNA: TGTGCCAGCTCACCACCGTCGGGACTAGCGGGGTACAATGAGCAGTTCTTC. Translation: CASSPPSGLAGYNEQFF.

Written as DNA, the CDR3 is TGTGCCAGCAGCGTCTCCGGGACGGACGTAGAAGCTTTCTTT. The encoded protein is CASSVSGTDVEAFF. The rearrangement joins TRBV9 to TRBJ1-1; TRBD1 is a possible D gene (5 bases). CDR3 length: 14 amino acids. Germline V lookup: CDR1 SGDLS, CDR2 YYNGEE. The germline V and J ends were trimmed by 2 bases and 8 bases, with 16 bases remaining between them.

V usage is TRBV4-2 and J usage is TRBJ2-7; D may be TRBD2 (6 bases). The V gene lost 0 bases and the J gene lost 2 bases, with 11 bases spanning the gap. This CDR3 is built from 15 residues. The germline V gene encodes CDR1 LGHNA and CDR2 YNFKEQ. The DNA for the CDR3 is TGTGCCAGCAGCCAAGAACCGGGAGATGCCTACGAGCAGTACTTC. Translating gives CASSQEPGDAYEQYF.

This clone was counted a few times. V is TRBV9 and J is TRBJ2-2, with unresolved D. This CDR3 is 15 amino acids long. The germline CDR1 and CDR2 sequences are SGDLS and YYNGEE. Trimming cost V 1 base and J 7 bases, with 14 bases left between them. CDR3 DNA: TGTGCCAGCAGCGTAACCCCCGCAACTGACGGGGAGCTGTTTTTT. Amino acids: CASSVTPATDGELFF.

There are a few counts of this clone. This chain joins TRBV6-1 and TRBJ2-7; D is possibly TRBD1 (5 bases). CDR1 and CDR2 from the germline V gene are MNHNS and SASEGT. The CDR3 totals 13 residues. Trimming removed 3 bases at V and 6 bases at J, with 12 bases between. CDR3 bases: TGTGCCAGCAGTGACAGGACATTAGGCGAGCAGTACTTC. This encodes CASSDRTLGEQYF.

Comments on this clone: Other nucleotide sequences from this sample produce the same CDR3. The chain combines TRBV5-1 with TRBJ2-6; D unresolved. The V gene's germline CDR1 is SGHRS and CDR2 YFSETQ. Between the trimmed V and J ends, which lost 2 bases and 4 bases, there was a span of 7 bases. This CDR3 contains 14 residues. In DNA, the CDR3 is TGCGCCAGCAGCTTAGGATCAGGGGCCAACGTCCTGACTTTC. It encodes CASSLGSGANVLTF.

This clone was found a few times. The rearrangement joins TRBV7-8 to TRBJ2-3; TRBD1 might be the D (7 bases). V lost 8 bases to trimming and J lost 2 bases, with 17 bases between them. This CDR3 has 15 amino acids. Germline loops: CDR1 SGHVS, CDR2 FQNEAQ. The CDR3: CASFRGETYTDTQYF. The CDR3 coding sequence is TGTGCCAGCTTCAGGGGGGAGACTTACACAGATACGCAGTATTTT.

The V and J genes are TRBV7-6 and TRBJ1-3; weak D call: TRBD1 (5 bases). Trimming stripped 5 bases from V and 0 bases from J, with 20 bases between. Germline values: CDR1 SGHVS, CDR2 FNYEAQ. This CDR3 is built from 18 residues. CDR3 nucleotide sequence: TGTGCCAGCAGCCCAACGGGCGCTGGGGCTTACTCTGGAAACACCATATATTTT. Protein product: CASSPTGAGAYSGNTIYF.

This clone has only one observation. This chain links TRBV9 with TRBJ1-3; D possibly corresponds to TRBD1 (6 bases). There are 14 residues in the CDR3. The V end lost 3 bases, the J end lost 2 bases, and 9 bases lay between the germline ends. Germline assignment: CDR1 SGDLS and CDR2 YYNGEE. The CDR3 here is CASSDGTPGNTIYF. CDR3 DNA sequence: TGTGCCAGCAGCGACGGGACACCTGGAAACACCATATATTTT.